This T cell receptor (beta chain) was captured by sequencing in a study of shared clonotypes between healthy human individuals. Points from the study as a whole: Depth of sequencing was expected to influence donor clonotype sharing.

A word on this clone: Its antigen is unidentified.

The deep-level immunoSEQ assay was used. Scientists sequenced DNA from unsorted PBMC on ten immunoSEQ deep assay plates. TCRdb's copy holds only in-frame clones and misses some; the assay was immunoSEQ multiplex PCR. Of over 400,000 clones in the sample, about 78% were seen once. The sequence was obtained from a woman in her thirties or forties in good health. Some clones in this sample may be carry-over from other donors' samples. Input material: PBMCs.

For the CDR3, the DNA is TGTGCCAGCTCACCACCCCAGGGGGCGATTCTTGACACTGAAGCTTTCTTT. This translates into CASSPPQGAILDTEAFF. The rearrangement uses TRBV18 and TRBJ1-1; the match to TRBD1 covers 8 bases. Germline V gene lookup returns CDR1 KGHSH and CDR2 LQKENI. With 0 bases clipped from V and 3 bases from J, the junction kept 9 bases outside the gene matches. This CDR3 has 17 amino acids.